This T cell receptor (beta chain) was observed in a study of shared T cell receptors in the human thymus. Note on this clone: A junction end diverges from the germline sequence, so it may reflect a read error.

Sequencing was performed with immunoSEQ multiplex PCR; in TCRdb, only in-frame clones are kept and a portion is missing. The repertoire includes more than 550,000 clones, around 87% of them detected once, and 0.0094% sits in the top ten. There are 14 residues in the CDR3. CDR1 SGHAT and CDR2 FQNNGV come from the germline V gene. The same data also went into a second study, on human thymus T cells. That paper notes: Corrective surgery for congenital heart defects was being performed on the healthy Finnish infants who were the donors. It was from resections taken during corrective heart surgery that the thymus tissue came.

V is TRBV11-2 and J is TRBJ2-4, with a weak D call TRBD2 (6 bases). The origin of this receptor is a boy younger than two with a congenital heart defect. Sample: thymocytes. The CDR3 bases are TGTGCCAGCAGCGCCTCGGAGGGACTTAGGGCCAGGGTATTC. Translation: CASSASEGLRARVF.